The rows below give T cell receptor beta chains drawn from one sample of a study of regulatory dendritic cells for organ transplantation. Sequenced by immunoSEQ multiplex PCR; TCRdb stores in-frame clones only, minus some. Of approximately 35,000 clones in the sample, about 88% are singletons; the top ten hold approximately 0.059%. Sequences were obtained from naive CD4+ T cells from blood. All receptors derive from a human donor in good health. CDR3s include the opening cysteine and the closing phenylalanine or tryptophan. The order of the fields is clone size, D gene, J gene, V gene, CDR3 protein, CDR3 DNA. The D gene is left open where the match is weak. Part of the rows lack a size; the others show once, few, many or a class for expanded clones.

. . TRBJ1-2 TRBV6-1 CASSGGLTFGYTF TGTGCCAGCAGTGGGGGACTGACTTTCGGCTACACCTTC
. . TRBJ2-7 TRBV11-2 CASSSGRRSSYEQYF TGTGCCAGCAGCTCTGGACGACGCAGCTCCTACGAGCAGTACTTC
once TRBD2 TRBJ2-5 TRBV18 CASSLLSGTRKETQYF TGTGCCAGCTCACTTCTCTCCGGGACTAGAAAAGAGACCCAGTACTTC
. . TRBJ1-4 TRBV7-2 CASSLEGSWEKLFF TGTGCCAGCAGCTTAGAGGGATCATGGGAAAAACTGTTTTTT
few . TRBJ1-1 TRBV2 CASESITEAFF TGTGCCAGCGAGTCGATAACTGAAGCTTTCTTT
. . TRBJ1-2 TRBV4-1 CASSQGPMGVKGYTF TGCGCCAGCAGCCAAGGTCCCATGGGGGTGAAAGGCTACACCTTC
. . TRBJ1-3 TRBV7-9 CASSRGRTDSGNTIYF TGTGCCAGCAGCCGAGGTAGGACGGACTCTGGAAACACCATATATTTT
. TRBD1 TRBJ2-7 TRBV25-1 CASRGYGTAAYEQYF TGTGCCAGCAGGGGGTATGGGACAGCCGCTTACGAGCAGTACTTC
. TRBD1 TRBJ2-5 TRBV7-2 CASSSRGQVQETQYF TGTGCCAGCAGCAGCCGCGGACAGGTACAGGAGACCCAGTACTTC
. . TRBJ1-2 TRBV18 CASSPPSRWRDGYTF TGTGCCAGCTCACCACCGAGCCGCTGGCGAGATGGCTACACCTTC
. . TRBJ2-5 TRBV7-6 CASSLSETQYF TGTGCCAGCAGCTTATCAGAGACCCAGTACTTC
. TRBD1 TRBJ1-1 TRBV15 CATSRKHRGPTEAFF TGTGCCACCAGCAGGAAACACAGGGGCCCCACTGAAGCTTTCTTT
. . TRBJ1-5 TRBV19 CASSIAPRTGNQPQHF TGTGCCAGTAGTATAGCCCCCCGGACAGGCAATCAGCCCCAGCATTTT
. . TRBJ2-7 TRBV4-1 CASSQEQYYEQYF TGCGCCAGCAGCCAAGAACAGTACTACGAGCAGTACTTC
few . TRBJ1-6 TRBV7-3 CASSLGSRTVNSPLHF TGTGCCAGCAGCTTAGGGTCCAGGACAGTTAATTCACCCCTCCACTTT
. . TRBJ2-7 TRBV9 CASSVDGMSSYEQYF TGTGCCAGCAGCGTAGACGGGATGAGCTCCTACGAGCAGTACTTC
once TRBD1 TRBJ1-6 TRBV19 CASSIILIRQGSNSPLHF TGTGCCAGTAGTATAATTTTGATTCGACAGGGGAGTAATTCACCCCTCCACTTT
. . TRBJ2-1 TRBV11-3 CASSPRDSGGRPGVQFF TGTGCCAGCAGCCCGAGGGATAGCGGAGGAAGACCGGGGGTGCAGTTCTTC
. . TRBJ2-7 TRBV7-9 CASSLDRGWVFYEQYF TGTGCCAGCAGCTTAGATCGGGGGTGGGTTTTCTACGAGCAGTACTTC
. . TRBJ2-3 TRBV9 CASSVVSTDTQYF TGTGCCAGCAGCGTGGTCAGCACAGATACGCAGTATTTT
few TRBD2 TRBJ2-5 TRBV20-1 CSAWTSGTQYF TGCAGTGCTTGGACTAGCGGGACCCAGTACTTC
once TRBD1 TRBJ2-2 TRBV30 CAWVNRGNYTGELFF TGTGCCTGGGTTAACAGGGGGAATTACACCGGGGAGCTGTTTTTT
. . TRBJ2-3 TRBV11-3 CASSGAPWDTQYF TGTGCCAGCAGCGGGGCGCCGTGGGATACGCAGTATTTT
. . TRBJ2-1 TRBV7-8 CASSQGVDEQFF TGTGCCAGCAGCCAAGGGGTAGATGAGCAGTTCTTC
. TRBD1 TRBJ2-7 TRBV7-9 CASSLVRNRDRDYEQYF TGTGCCAGCAGCTTAGTTCGAAACCGGGACAGGGACTACGAGCAGTACTTC
. . TRBJ2-1 TRBV29-1 CSVSGLTWNEQFF TGCAGCGTTTCGGGACTCACTTGGAATGAGCAGTTCTTC
. . TRBJ2-5 TRBV21-1 CASSAPDRARETQYF TGTGCCAGCAGCGCACCCGACAGGGCGCGAGAGACCCAGTACTTC
. TRBD2 TRBJ2-4 TRBV2 CASVKLAGVAKNIQYF TGTGCCAGTGTTAAGCTAGCGGGGGTAGCCAAAAACATTCAGTACTTC
. . TRBJ2-5 TRBV6-6 CASSPLQGEAQYF TGTGCCAGCAGTCCTTTACAGGGAGAGGCCCAGTACTTC
. . TRBJ2-2 TRBV5-1 CASSSGGTNTGELFF TGCGCCAGCAGTTCTGGGGGAACGAACACCGGGGAGCTGTTTTTT
once . TRBJ2-5 TRBV28 CASTSTQETQYF TGTGCCAGCACTTCTACGCAAGAGACCCAGTACTTC
. TRBD2 TRBJ2-7 TRBV4-2 CASSQDAGLALREGEQYF TGTGCCAGCAGCCAAGATGCGGGACTAGCGTTGAGAGAGGGCGAGCAGTACTTC
. . TRBJ2-1 TRBV27 CASSSRGVTYNEQFF TGTGCCAGCAGTTCCAGGGGGGTCACCTACAATGAGCAGTTCTTC
. . TRBJ2-3 TRBV6-6 CASMAGRDTQYF TGTGCCAGCATGGCGGGGAGGGATACGCAGTATTTT
. . TRBJ1-5 TRBV27 CASSLSQRGNQPQHF TGTGCCAGCAGTTTATCGCAAAGGGGAAATCAGCCCCAGCATTTT
. . TRBJ2-7 TRBV7-7 CASSFRTGLGYEQYF TGTGCTAGCAGCTTCCGGACAGGACTAGGGTACGAGCAGTACTTC